A single sample gave rise to the 23 T cell receptor beta chains below, sequenced in a study of blood T cell repertoires in COVID-19. Profiled with immunoSEQ multiplex PCR; TCRdb holds only in-frame clones, not every one. The data hold 30,000 to 45,000 clones, with around 80% observed a single time. Sequencing was carried out using peripheral blood. The source of these receptors is a man between 60 and 75 years old with active COVID-19.

The gene calls are TRBV5-6 and TRBJ1-4; TRBD1 is a possible D gene (6 bases). Between the trimmed V and J ends, which lost 0 bases and 0 bases, there was a span of 12 bases. In germline, CDR1 is SGHDT, CDR2 YYEEEE. The CDR3 runs 17 residues. CDR3 residues: CASSLAGDTPTNEKLFF. The DNA for the CDR3 is TGTGCCAGCAGCTTGGCCGGGGACACACCAACTAATGAAAAACTGTTTTTT.

The V call is TRBV6-5, the J call TRBJ1-1; 7 bases match TRBD1. From germline, CDR1 is MNHEY and CDR2 SVGAGI. The CDR3 covers 12 residues. V gave up 10 bases and J gave up 5 bases; unmatched junction bases: 7. The CDR3 protein is CATQGSPTEAFF. DNA of the CDR3: TGTGCCACACAGGGGTCCCCAACTGAAGCTTTCTTT.

The V and J genes are TRBV19 and TRBJ1-2, with 7 bases lining up with TRBD1. CDR3 length: 14 residues. V gave up 4 bases and J gave up 4 bases; unmatched junction bases: 6. CDR1 and CDR2 (germline): LNHDA, SQIVND (reference sequence). DNA for the CDR3: TGTGCCAGTAGTAGCAGGGGGTCCCCCTATGGCTACACCTTC. It translates to CASSSRGSPYGYTF.

The genes are TRBV24-1 and TRBJ2-3; 13 nucleotides line up with TRBD2. The CDR3 is 17 residues long. Germline CDR1 KGHDR, CDR2 SFDVKD. Losses at the gene ends were 4 bases for V and 3 bases for J; bases not matched to a gene: 6. The CDR3 reads CATSDQGLAGLTDTQYF. The CDR3 DNA reads TGTGCCACCAGTGACCAGGGACTAGCGGGATTGACAGATACGCAGTATTTT.

The rearrangement links TRBV6-2 or TRBV6-3 to TRBJ2-1, with D possibly being TRBD1 (6 bases). CDR3 size: 15 residues. The V gene's germline CDR1 is MNHEY and CDR2 SVGEGT. Trimming removed 0 bases from V and 5 bases from J, with 11 bases in between. CDR3 protein: CASSYSNRVNNEQFF. Here the CDR3 DNA reads TGTGCCAGCAGTTACTCGAACAGGGTGAACAATGAGCAGTTCTTC.

The chain joins TRBV13 to TRBJ2-6; D unclear. CDR3 length: 15 residues. The V end was cut by 6 bases, the J end by 4 bases, with 13 bases between. Germline V lookup: CDR1 PRHDT, CDR2 FYEKMQ (reference sequence). CDR3 amino acids: CASSSLVRGANVLTF. In nucleotides, the CDR3 is TGTGCCAGCAGTTCACTTGTGAGAGGGGCCAACGTCCTGACTTTC.

V gene TRBV4-2 combines with J gene TRBJ2-3; 9 bases agree with TRBD1. This CDR3 comprises 16 residues. Per germline, CDR1 LGHNA and CDR2 YNFKEQ. The trim removed 3 bases at V and 1 base at J, leaving 5 bases unmatched. CDR3 sequence (DNA): TGTGCCAGCAGCCAGGGCCGGACAGGGGGCACAGATACGCAGTATTTT. Translating gives CASSQGRTGGTDTQYF.

V and J are TRBV3-1 (or the pseudogene TRBV3-2) and TRBJ2-3, with D possibly being TRBD2 (5 bases). Trimming left V 4 bases short and J 2 bases short, with 10 bases between. The CDR3 runs 14 residues. CDR1 and CDR2 from the germline V gene are LGHDT and YNNKEL (reference sequence). Here the CDR3 DNA reads TGTGCCAGCAGCCCTATGACTAACACAGATACGCAGTATTTT. Amino acids: CASSPMTNTDTQYF.

This chain uses TRBV3-1 (or the pseudogene TRBV3-2) with TRBJ2-3, with D possibly TRBD2 on 6 matching bases. The V end was cut by 3 bases, the J end by 1 base, with 11 bases between. The CDR3 covers 15 residues. Germline assignment: CDR1 LGHDT and CDR2 YNNKEL (reference sequence). The CDR3 reads CASSQNPGGTDTQYF. For the CDR3, the DNA is TGTGCCAGCAGCCAGAACCCGGGGGGCACAGATACGCAGTATTTT.

This clone was seen only a few times. The chain employs TRBV15 and TRBJ1-1; a weak D match, TRBD1 (5 bases). The V end lost 7 bases, the J end lost 4 bases, and 13 bases lay between the germline ends. In germline, CDR1 is LNHNV, CDR2 YYDKDF (reference sequence). CDR3 size: 13 residues. The CDR3 here is CATMNWGGTEAFF. The CDR3 region has the DNA TGTGCCACCATGAATTGGGGCGGCACTGAAGCTTTCTTT. Full variable domain (rest looked up from reference TRBV15 and TRBJ1-1): DAMVIQNPRYQVTQFGKPVTLSCSQTLNHNVMYWYQQKSSQAPKLLFHYYDKDFNNEADTPDNFQSRRPNTSFCFLDIRSPGLGDTAMYLCATMNWGGTEAFFGQGTRLTVV.

The chain joins TRBV7-2 to TRBJ2-5, with TRBD2 identical over 11 bases. The V gene's germline CDR1 is SGHTA and CDR2 FQGNSA. The CDR3 spans 15 residues. V lost 6 bases, J lost 2 bases, and 5 bases stayed unmatched. The CDR3 region is CASSSSGGAQETQYF. The CDR3 region has the DNA TGTGCCAGCAGTAGTAGCGGGGGGGCTCAAGAGACCCAGTACTTC. Looking up the rest from reference TRBV7-2 and TRBJ2-5 gives the full variable domain: GAGVSQSPSNKVTEKGKDVELRCDPISGHTALYWYRQSLGQGLEFLIYFQGNSAPDKSGLPSDRFSAERTGGSVSTLTIQRTQQEDSAVYLCASSSSGGAQETQYFGPGTRLLVL.

This clone has only one observation. The chain combines TRBV7-2 with TRBJ1-1; 8 positions match TRBD1. The CDR3 totals 14 residues. With 2 bases clipped from V and 6 bases from J, the junction kept 5 bases outside the gene matches. The V gene's germline CDR1 is SGHTA and CDR2 FQGNSA. The CDR3 region is CASSLRTGRPEAFF. CDR3 in DNA: TGTGCCAGCAGCTTAAGGACAGGGCGGCCTGAAGCTTTCTTT.

This chain connects TRBV2 to TRBJ1-3; D is unresolved. CDR1 is SNHLY and CDR2 is FYNNEI in the germline V gene. This CDR3 spans 16 amino acids. Trimming took 5 bases from V and 2 from J, leaving 16 bases between them. DNA of the CDR3: TGTGCCAGCAGTACCGGCCCCGCGGGCACTGGAAACACCATATATTTT. Amino acids: CASSTGPAGTGNTIYF.

The CDR3 loop reads CAWSVQSGGGYTF. CDR3 in DNA: TGTGCCTGGAGTGTACAATCAGGGGGTGGCTACACCTTC. This rearrangement joins TRBV30 to TRBJ1-2; TRBD1 matches 7 bases. Germline values: CDR1 GTSNPN, CDR2 SVGIG (reference sequence). The V segment lost 0 bases and the J segment 7 bases; nucleotides outside the gene matches: 5. The CDR3 runs to 13 residues.

The chain recombines TRBV5-1 with TRBJ2-7; D is ambiguous. CDR3 size: 14 residues. Trimming removed 0 bases at V and 2 bases at J, with 9 bases between. The germline CDR1 and CDR2 sequences are SGHRS and YFSETQ. The CDR3 region has the DNA TGCGCCAGCAGCTTGGCTGTTTACACCTACGAGCAGTACTTC. Protein sequence: CASSLAVYTYEQYF. Drawing the rest from reference TRBV5-1 and TRBJ2-7, the complete variable domain is KAGVTQTPRYLIKTRGQQVTLSCSPISGHRSVSWYQQTPGQGLQFLFEYFSETQRNKGNFPGRFSGRQFSNSRSEMNVSTLELGDSALYLCASSLAVYTYEQYFGPGTRLTVT.

The genes are TRBV7-2 and TRBJ1-1; no reliable D call. From germline, CDR1 is SGHTA and CDR2 FQGNSA. The CDR3 contains 14 residues. V shed 1 base and J shed 1 base, with 7 bases lying between them. The CDR3: CASSLGRGNTEAFF. The DNA of the CDR3 is TGTGCCAGCAGCTTAGGTCGGGGGAACACTGAAGCTTTCTTT.

The V gene is TRBV10-3, the J gene TRBJ1-2; TRBD1 aligns across 8 bases. There are 13 residues in the CDR3. Germline V lookup: CDR1 ENHRY, CDR2 SYGVKD. V shed 4 bases, J shed 6 bases, and the junction held 4 bases outside the gene matches. CDR3 amino acids: CAISGGQVNGYTF. The DNA of the CDR3 is TGTGCCATCAGTGGGGGACAGGTTAATGGCTACACCTTC.

This clone has just a few counts. The V and J genes are TRBV6-2 or TRBV6-3 and TRBJ2-3, with D maybe TRBD1 (6 bases). Germline lookup yields CDR1 MNHEY and CDR2 SVGEGT. The CDR3 loop spans 18 amino acids. V lost 1 base and J lost 1, with 18 bases in between. For the CDR3, the DNA is TGTGCCAGCAGTTACTGGTCAGACAGGCCATCGGGCACAGATACGCAGTATTTT. Translation gives CASSYWSDRPSGTDTQYF.

This chain links TRBV24-1 with TRBJ2-1, with 16 bases lining up with TRBD2. Unmatched junction bases numbered 14, after V lost 7 bases and J lost 9 bases. In germline, CDR1 is KGHDR, CDR2 SFDVKD. The CDR3 is made up of 18 amino acids. CDR3 nucleotide sequence: TGTGCCACCAGCCCGGGACTAGCGGGAGGGAAGCGAGCGGGTGAGCAGTTCTTC. This sequence encodes CATSPGLAGGKRAGEQFF.

J is TRBJ2-6 and V is TRBV9, with TRBD1 identical over 7 bases. CDR3 size: 19 residues. Per the germline V gene, CDR1 is SGDLS and CDR2 is YYNGEE. Trimming took 2 bases from V and 0 from J; bases not matched to a gene: 11. CDR3 nucleotides: TGTGCCAGCAGCGTGATCAGGGGGTTTGAACTCTCTGGGGCCAACGTCCTGACTTTC. Residues: CASSVIRGFELSGANVLTF.

The V gene is TRBV9, the J gene TRBJ2-1; D perhaps matches TRBD2 (6 bases). The CDR3 consists of 15 residues. CDR1 is SGDLS, CDR2 YYNGEE, per germline. Trimming took 4 bases from V and 4 from J, leaving 15 bases between them. CDR3 loop: CASSPGTEWYNEQFF. The CDR3 DNA follows: TGTGCCAGCAGCCCCGGGACTGAATGGTACAATGAGCAGTTCTTC. The entire variable domain, with the rest obtained from reference TRBV9 and TRBJ2-1, is as follows: DSGVTQTPKHLITATGQRVTLRCSPRSGDLSVYWYQQSLDQGLQFLIQYYNGEERAKGNILERFSAQQFPDLHSELNLSSLELGDSALYFCASSPGTEWYNEQFFGPGTRLTVL.

The chain links TRBV5-4 to TRBJ2-7; 8 bases match TRBD2. Per germline, CDR1 SGHNT and CDR2 YYREEE (reference sequence). V trimming: 4 bases; J trimming: 3 bases; junction bases outside the gene matches: 12. This CDR3 contains 16 residues. Written as DNA, the CDR3 is TGTGCCAGCAGCCCCCCTCAGCGGGGGAGCGACTACGAGCAGTACTTC. Translating gives CASSPPQRGSDYEQYF.

The chain carries TRBV19 and TRBJ2-1, with TRBD2 identical over 9 bases. CDR1 and CDR2 (germline): LNHDA, SQIVND (reference sequence). There are 14 residues in the CDR3. V lost 5 bases to trimming and J lost 9 bases; unmatched junction nucleotides: 8. The CDR3 sequence: CASSRGREGTEQFF. In DNA form, the CDR3 reads TGTGCCAGTAGTCGAGGGCGGGAGGGCACTGAGCAGTTCTTC.